A single T cell receptor beta chain is shown here with its context. What it binds is not known. The sample comes from a study of T cells expressing NK-cell markers. Study context: Seven of the eight sequenced donors were classified as HCMV-seropositive, and one was classified as seronegative. Whole-study findings and limits: Once again these clonotypes came out on top in the CD3+CD56-NKG2C+ fraction of four donors.

Following a re-call of the 5' RACE reads, TCRdb has one entry per CDR3 protein and lacks DNA. In all, the sample yields roughly 380,000 distinct CDR3 sequences. CDR3 length: 12 residues. CDR1 ENHRY and CDR2 SYGVKD come from the germline V gene. The chain links TRBV10-3 to TRBJ1-5; the D call from TCRdb, TRBD1, cannot be confirmed without DNA. The clonotype originates from a man aged 18-75 years in good health. The specimen was blood T cells: a sorted CD56 or NKG2C T cell subset, CD4+ or CD8+ T cells, or bulk PBMC T cells (not recorded which). CDR3 amino acids: CAIGTGNQPQHF.